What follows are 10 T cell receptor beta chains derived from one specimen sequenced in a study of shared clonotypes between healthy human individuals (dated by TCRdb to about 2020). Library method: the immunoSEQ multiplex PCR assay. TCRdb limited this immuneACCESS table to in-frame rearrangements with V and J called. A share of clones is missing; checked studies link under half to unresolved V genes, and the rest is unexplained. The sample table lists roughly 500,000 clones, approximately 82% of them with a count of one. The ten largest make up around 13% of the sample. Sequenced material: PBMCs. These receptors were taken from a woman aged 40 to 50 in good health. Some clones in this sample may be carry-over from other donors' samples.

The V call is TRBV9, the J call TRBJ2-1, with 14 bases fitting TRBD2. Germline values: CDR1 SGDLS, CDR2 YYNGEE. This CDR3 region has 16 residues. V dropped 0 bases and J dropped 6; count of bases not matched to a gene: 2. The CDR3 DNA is TGTGCCAGCAGCGTAGGGGGGACTAGCGGGAGCAATGAGCAGTTCTTC. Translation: CASSVGGTSGSNEQFF. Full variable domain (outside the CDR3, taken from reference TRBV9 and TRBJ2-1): DSGVTQTPKHLITATGQRVTLRCSPRSGDLSVYWYQQSLDQGLQFLIQYYNGEERAKGNILERFSAQQFPDLHSELNLSSLELGDSALYFCASSVGGTSGSNEQFFGPGTRLTVL.

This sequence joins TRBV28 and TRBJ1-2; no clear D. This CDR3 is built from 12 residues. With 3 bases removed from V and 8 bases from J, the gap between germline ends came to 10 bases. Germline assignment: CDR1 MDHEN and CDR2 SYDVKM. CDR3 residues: CASSLGFGGYTF. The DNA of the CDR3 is TGTGCCAGCAGTTTGGGTTTCGGCGGCTACACCTTC.

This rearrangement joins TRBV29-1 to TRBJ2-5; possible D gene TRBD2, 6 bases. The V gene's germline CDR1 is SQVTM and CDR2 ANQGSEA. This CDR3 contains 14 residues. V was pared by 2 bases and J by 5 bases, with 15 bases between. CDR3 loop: CSVESWAGRETQYF. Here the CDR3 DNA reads TGCAGCGTTGAATCGTGGGCAGGGAGGGAGACCCAGTACTTC. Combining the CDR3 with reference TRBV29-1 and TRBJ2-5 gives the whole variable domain SAVISQKPSRDICQRGTSLTIQCQVDSQVTMMFWYRQQPGQSLTLIATANQGSEATYESGFVIDKFPISRPNLTFSTLTVSNMSPEDSSIYLCSVESWAGRETQYFGPGTRLLVL.

The CDR3 DNA is TGTGCCAGCAGCTCCCGGGACAGCGCCTTGGAGGGCTACACCTTC. Protein: CASSSRDSALEGYTF. The chain is built from TRBV5-4 and TRBJ1-2; 7 bases match TRBD1. Germline CDR1 SGHNT, CDR2 YYREEE (reference sequence). Trimming cost V 3 bases and J 8 bases; bases outside gene matches: 13. The CDR3 is 15 residues long.

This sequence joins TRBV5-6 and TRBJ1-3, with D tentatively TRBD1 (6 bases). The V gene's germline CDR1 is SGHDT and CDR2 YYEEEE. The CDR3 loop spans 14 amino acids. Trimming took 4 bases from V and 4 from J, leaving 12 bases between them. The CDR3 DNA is TGTGCCAGCAGCGTCGCGACAGGAGGAAACACCATATATTTT. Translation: CASSVATGGNTIYF. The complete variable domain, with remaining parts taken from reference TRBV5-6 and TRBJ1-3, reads DAGVTQSPTHLIKTRGQQVTLRCSPKSGHDTVSWYQQALGQGPQFIFQYYEEEERQRGNFPDRFSGHQFPNYSSELNVNALLLGDSALYLCASSVATGGNTIYFGEGSWLTVV.

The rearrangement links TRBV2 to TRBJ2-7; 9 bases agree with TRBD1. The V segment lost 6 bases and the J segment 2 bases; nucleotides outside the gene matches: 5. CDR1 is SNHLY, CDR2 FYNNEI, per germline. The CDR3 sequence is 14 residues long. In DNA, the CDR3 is TGTGCCAGCAGCGGACAGGGGTCAACCTACGAGCAGTACTTC. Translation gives CASSGQGSTYEQYF.

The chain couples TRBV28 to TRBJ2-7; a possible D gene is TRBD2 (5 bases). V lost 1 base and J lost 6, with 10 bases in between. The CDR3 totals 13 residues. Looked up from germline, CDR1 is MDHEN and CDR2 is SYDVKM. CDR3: CASSLSAGVEQYF. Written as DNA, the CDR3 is TGTGCCAGCAGTTTATCTGCGGGCGTCGAGCAGTACTTC.

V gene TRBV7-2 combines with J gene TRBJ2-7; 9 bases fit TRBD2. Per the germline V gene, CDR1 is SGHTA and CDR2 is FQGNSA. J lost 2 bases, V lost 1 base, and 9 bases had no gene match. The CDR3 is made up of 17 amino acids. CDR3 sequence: CASSLDLAGPPTYEQYF. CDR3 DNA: TGTGCCAGCAGCTTAGATCTAGCGGGGCCCCCAACCTACGAGCAGTACTTC.

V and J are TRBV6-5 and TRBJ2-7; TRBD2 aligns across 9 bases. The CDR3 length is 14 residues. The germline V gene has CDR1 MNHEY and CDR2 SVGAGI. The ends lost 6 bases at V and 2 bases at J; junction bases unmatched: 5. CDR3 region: CASRRTSVAYEQYF. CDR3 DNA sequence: TGTGCCAGCAGGCGGACTAGCGTCGCCTACGAGCAGTACTTC.

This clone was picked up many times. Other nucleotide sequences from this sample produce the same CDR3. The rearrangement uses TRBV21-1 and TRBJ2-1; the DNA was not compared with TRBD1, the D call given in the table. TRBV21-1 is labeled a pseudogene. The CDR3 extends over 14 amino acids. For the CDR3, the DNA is TGTGCCAGCAGCCCCCGATGGCAGTCCAATGAGCAGTTCTTC. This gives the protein CASSPRWQSNEQFF.